These 8 T cell receptor beta chains originate from one sample sequenced in a study of T cell repertoires in cytomegalovirus infection. What these receptors recognize is not known. A single record per CDR3 protein comes from TCRdb applying MiXCR to the reads. Here the sample spans some 920,000 distinct CDR3 sequences, less than 40% being singletons. The specimen comprised cultured CD8+ T cells from PBMCs, sampled from culture after CMV antigen stimulation. These receptor sequences come from a human donor in good health (CMV status not recorded). Some clones in this sample may be carry-over from other donors' samples.

This clonotype was seen more than once but under ten times. The chain combines TRBV19 with TRBJ1-1; 7 bases align to TRBD1. The CDR3 contains 16 residues. Trimming cost V 6 bases and J 0 bases; bases outside gene matches: 10. Germline lookup yields CDR1 LNHDA and CDR2 SQIVND (reference sequence). CDR3 nucleotides: TGTGCCAGTAGCGACTCACCGGGACAGATGAACACTGAAGCTTTCTTT. It yields the protein CASSDSPGQMNTEAFF.

This clonotype was picked up a small number of times. The chain is built from TRBV27 and TRBJ1-6; D gene uncertain. Trimming took off 4 bases at V and 14 bases at J, with 12 bases between the two ends. This CDR3 comprises 12 residues. Germline CDR1 MNHEY, CDR2 SMNVEV (reference sequence). Here the CDR3 reads CASSSSPWALHF. The CDR3 bases are TGTGCCAGCAGTTCATCTCCTTGGGCCCTCCACTTT.

This clonotype was recorded a few times. It is unclear where the CDR3 begins or ends on the DNA, so no DNA is shown, and the CDR3 is as TCRdb lists it. The rearrangement uses TRBV7-5 and TRBJ1-5; the listed D gene, TRBD1, was not tested against the DNA. TRBV7-5 counts as a pseudogene. A total of 19 residues make up the CDR3, ends included. CDR3 amino acids: CISVPEACGTRFRGQPQHF.

In this sample, this clonotype turned up a few times. This chain connects TRBV15 to TRBJ1-5; weak D call: TRBD1 (6 bases). Germline V gene lookup returns CDR1 LNHNV and CDR2 YYDKDF (reference sequence). The ends were cut back, 0 bases at V and 0 bases at J, with 12 bases in the middle. The CDR3 is made up of 17 amino acids. The CDR3 region is CATSRDRGGDSNQPQHF. The CDR3 bases are TGTGCCACCAGCAGAGATCGAGGGGGGGATAGCAATCAGCCCCAGCATTTT.

The CDR3 spells CASSWTFGGANTGELFF. The CDR3 DNA reads TGTGCCAGCAGCTGGACTTTTGGGGGCGCGAACACCGGGGAGCTGTTTTTT. This chain joins TRBV5-6 and TRBJ2-2, with a tentative D call TRBD1 (6 bases). Germline V gene lookup returns CDR1 SGHDT and CDR2 YYEEEE. Trimming removed 3 bases at V and 0 bases at J, with 15 bases between. CDR3 length equals 17 residues. The full variable domain, with the rest looked up from reference TRBV5-6 and TRBJ2-2, is DAGVTQSPTHLIKTRGQQVTLRCSPKSGHDTVSWYQQALGQGPQFIFQYYEEEERQRGNFPDRFSGHQFPNYSSELNVNALLLGDSALYLCASSWTFGGANTGELFFGEGSRLTVL.

This clonotype was seen more than once but under ten times. The chain carries TRBV5-1 and TRBJ2-6; D uncertain. This CDR3 has 15 residues. Germline V CDR1 and CDR2: SGHRS, YFSETQ. V dropped 4 bases and J dropped 2 bases, with 10 bases sitting between them. In DNA, the CDR3 is TGCGCCAGCAGCCCCCGGACCACTGGGGCCAACGTCCTGACTTTC. Translated, it gives CASSPRTTGANVLTF.

In DNA, the CDR3 is TGTGCCAGCAGTCGAGCGTCGCGGGGGACCCAAGAGACCCAGTACTTC. It is translated as CASSRASRGTQETQYF. The chain is built from TRBV9 and TRBJ2-5, with TRBD2 identical over 7 bases. The CDR3 extends over 16 amino acids. The germline V gene encodes CDR1 SGDLS and CDR2 YYNGEE. V shed 5 bases and J 1 base; nucleotides not matched to a gene: 11.

With regard to this clonotype: This sequence may be a read error, since a much larger clone differs from it by one base. This chain uses TRBV7-2 with TRBJ2-5; D gene unclear. This CDR3 has 12 amino acids. The germline gives CDR1 SGHTA, CDR2 FQGNSA. V dropped 10 bases and J dropped 7 bases, with 16 bases sitting between them. The CDR3 reads CANSSLIGTQYF. The CDR3 bases are TGTGCCAACAGTTCCCTGATTGGGACCCAGTACTTC.